The 22 T cell receptor beta chains below were found in one sample sequenced in a study of regulatory T cells in long-lasting Graves disease. Assembly of TCR beta libraries relied on iRepertoire HTBI primers together with Arm-PCR of CDR3 regions. TCRdb ran MiXCR on the multiplex PCR reads and lists one entry per CDR3 protein. This table has fewer than 550,000 distinct CDR3 sequences, about 16% appearing once. The time point here: newly diagnosed GD, antithyroid drugs for less than 3 months. PBMC RNA was the source of the TCR library. These same records also appear under a second study, on T cells in Graves' hyperthyroidism and ophthalmopathy.

Specimen: peripheral blood mononuclear cells (PBMCs), collected at new diagnosis, from a patient treated with antithyroid drugs. The origin of the receptors is a woman between 18 and 29 years old with Graves disease.

This clonotype was picked up many times. The chain is built from TRBV7-9 and TRBJ2-3; TRBD2 matches at 13 bases. The J segment lost 5 bases and the V segment lost 5 bases, leaving 10 bases of the junction unmatched. CDR3 length: 17 amino acids. CDR1 and CDR2 (germline): SEHNR, FQNEAQ (reference sequence). CDR3 residues: CASSRTSGSRRLDTQYF. CDR3 coding DNA: TGTGCCAGCAGCCGGACTAGCGGGAGTCGGCGGTTAGATACGCAGTATTTT.

V gene TRBV5-1 combines with J gene TRBJ2-5; 7 bases align to TRBD1. The CDR3 runs to 14 residues. Germline V lookup: CDR1 SGHRS, CDR2 YFSETQ. J gave up 5 bases and V 3 bases, and 7 bases lay outside the gene matches. The DNA for the CDR3 is TGCGCCAGCAGCTCAGAGGGGGCTCACGAGACCCAGTACTTC. Translation gives CASSSEGAHETQYF.

The V call is TRBV20-1, the J call TRBJ2-3, with 8 bases matching TRBD2. After removal of 4 bases from V and 4 bases from J, the junction contained 7 bases not matched to a gene. The CDR3 runs 14 residues. The germline gives CDR1 DFQATT, CDR2 SNEGSKA (reference sequence). The CDR3: CSAKGLDVPDTQYF. The CDR3 DNA is TGCAGTGCTAAGGGACTAGACGTACCAGATACGCAGTATTTT.

This rearrangement joins TRBV5-1 to TRBJ2-1; 7 bases are shared with TRBD2. This CDR3 is 15 amino acids long. Germline-derived CDR1 and CDR2 are SGHRS and YFSETQ. The V gene end was trimmed by 0 bases and the J gene end by 8 bases; junction bases not matched to a gene: 8. The CDR3 DNA follows: TGCGCCAGCAGCTTGGGGGGGAGGGCCCCAGATGAGCAGTTCTTC. The encoded protein is CASSLGGRAPDEQFF.

Comment on this clonotype: A much larger clone is a single base away; this may be a read error. The rearrangement uses TRBV29-1 and TRBJ2-1; maybe TRBD2 (7 bases). Germline V gives CDR1 SQVTM, CDR2 ANQGSEA. V lost 4 bases and J lost 10, with 20 bases in between. This CDR3 comprises 14 residues. CDR3 sequence: CSVAPRGAGYEQFF. CDR3 DNA sequence: TGCAGCGTTGCGCCACGGGGGGCTGGGTACGAGCAGTTCTTC.

The chain links TRBV29-1 to TRBJ2-3, with D possibly matching TRBD2 (5 bases). The CDR3 runs 11 residues. V lost 6 bases and J 2 bases, leaving 6 bases between the germline ends. Germline assignment: CDR1 SQVTM and CDR2 ANQGSEA. DNA for the CDR3: TGCAGCGTCGACTACACAGATACGCAGTATTTT. This encodes CSVDYTDTQYF.

The table lists this clonotype with many counts. The V gene is TRBV7-9, the J gene TRBJ2-1; maybe TRBD1 (6 bases). The CDR3 loop spans 14 amino acids. The V end lost 6 bases, the J end lost 4 bases, and 13 bases lay between the germline ends. Germline loops: CDR1 SEHNR, CDR2 FQNEAQ (reference sequence). This CDR3 is CASRRTEKYNEQFF. The DNA of the CDR3 is TGTGCCAGCAGGAGGACAGAGAAGTACAATGAGCAGTTCTTC.

This clonotype was counted many times. This chain uses TRBV7-8 with TRBJ2-1; 9 nucleotides agree with TRBD2. Germline-derived CDR1 and CDR2 are SGHVS and FQNEAQ. This CDR3 is built from 16 residues. V was pared by 4 bases and J by 0 bases, with 4 bases of the junction left unmatched. The CDR3 is CASSSPSGNSYNEQFF. The CDR3 bases are TGTGCCAGCAGCTCACCTAGCGGGAACTCCTACAATGAGCAGTTCTTC.

This clonotype was seen ten or more times. CDR3 loop: CASSLDRVILEANVLTF. CDR3 in DNA: TGTGCCAGCAGTCTTGACAGGGTGATATTGGAGGCCAACGTCCTGACTTTC. V and J are TRBV2 and TRBJ2-6; 7 nucleotides match TRBD1. Germline CDR1 reads SNHLY; CDR2 reads FYNNEI. V dropped 5 bases and J dropped 6; count of bases not matched to a gene: 13. The CDR3 spans 17 residues.

This clonotype was detected only once. Since a far larger clone is one base different, this is likely a read error. V and J are TRBV11-2 and TRBJ2-7; no clear D gene. Germline lookup yields CDR1 SGHAT and CDR2 FQNNGV. Deletions cut 1 base from V and 0 bases from J, with 4 bases between. The CDR3 totals 13 residues. The CDR3 region has the DNA TGTGCCAGCAGCTTAGGGAACTCCTACGAGCAGTACTTC. Its translation: CASSLGNSYEQYF.

This clonotype was detected many times. The J gene is TRBJ2-1, the V gene TRBV28; D ambiguous. CDR1 MDHEN and CDR2 SYDVKM come from the germline V gene. V gave up 3 bases and J gave up 8 bases, with 5 bases separating them. This CDR3 is built from 11 residues. CDR3 sequence: CASSFFYEQFF. CDR3 in DNA: TGTGCCAGCAGTTTTTTCTATGAGCAGTTCTTC.

This clonotype was seen a handful of times. The DNA for the CDR3 is TGCAGCGTCGGTGGACAGGGCACAGATACGCAGTATTTT. This translates into CSVGGQGTDTQYF. The chain carries TRBV29-1 and TRBJ2-3, with 7 bases matching TRBD1. The CDR3 loop spans 13 amino acids. The V gene end was trimmed by 6 bases and the J gene end by 1 base; junction bases not matched to a gene: 4. Germline values: CDR1 SQVTM, CDR2 ANQGSEA.

This clonotype was recorded at least ten times. The gene calls are TRBV7-3 and TRBJ2-1, with 7 bases aligning to TRBD2. Germline CDR1 and CDR2: SGHTA and FQGTGA. This CDR3 has 15 residues. V gave up 1 base and J gave up 1 base; unmatched junction bases: 1. CDR3 DNA sequence: TGTGCCAGCAGCTTAATCGGGGGGTCCTACAATGAGCAGTTCTTC. Protein sequence: CASSLIGGSYNEQFF.

This clonotype has only a few counts. This sequence joins TRBV6-4 and TRBJ1-5; maybe TRBD1 (5 bases). The CDR3 has 14 residues. From germline, CDR1 is MRHNA and CDR2 SNTAGT. V shed 6 bases and J shed 7 bases, with 16 bases lying between them. The CDR3 is CASSDGPGPQPQHF. CDR3 nucleotide sequence: TGTGCCAGCAGCGATGGTCCGGGGCCGCAGCCCCAGCATTTT.

Only a few counts were recorded for this clonotype. The V gene is TRBV5-1, the J gene TRBJ1-4; possible D gene TRBD1, 5 bases. The CDR3 length is 16 residues. Trimming stripped 4 bases from V and 0 bases from J, with 13 bases between. The germline CDR1 and CDR2 sequences are SGHRS and YFSETQ. CDR3 DNA: TGCGCCAGCAGCGTAATCCAGGGAACAACTAATGAAAAACTGTTTTTT. It specifies CASSVIQGTTNEKLFF.

This clonotype was seen repeatedly, ten times or more. The rearrangement joins TRBV3-1 to TRBJ2-3; D gene ambiguous. The CDR3 extends over 14 amino acids. V gave up 1 base and J gave up 2 bases, with 7 bases separating them. Germline CDR1 reads LGHDT; CDR2 reads YNNKEL (reference sequence). CDR3 sequence reads: CASSQVHFTDTQYF. As DNA, the CDR3 is TGTGCCAGCAGCCAAGTGCACTTCACAGATACGCAGTATTTT.

This clonotype has more than one count but fewer than ten. The chain is built from TRBV24-1 and TRBJ2-5, with 9 positions matching TRBD1. V shed 4 bases, J shed 3 bases, and the junction held 14 bases outside the gene matches. The germline V gene has CDR1 KGHDR and CDR2 SFDVKD. This CDR3 region has 18 residues. Here the CDR3 reads CATSDPVPGQGWEETQYF. The CDR3 nucleotides read TGTGCCACCAGTGACCCAGTCCCGGGACAGGGCTGGGAAGAGACCCAGTACTTC.

The V gene is TRBV28, the J gene TRBJ1-1, with D maybe TRBD1 (6 bases). Germline V gene sequence: CDR1 MDHEN, CDR2 SYDVKM. CDR3 length: 12 residues. In nucleotides, the CDR3 is TGTGAAACAGGGTCTATGAACACTGAAGCTTTCTTT. It specifies CETGSMNTEAFF.

The chain joins TRBV19 to TRBJ2-1; 12 nucleotides align to TRBD2. Looked up from germline, CDR1 is LNHDA and CDR2 is SQIVND (reference sequence). The CDR3 totals 14 residues. With 4 bases clipped from V and 9 bases from J, the junction kept 4 bases outside the gene matches. CDR3 nucleotides: TGTGCCAGTAGTACCCTAGCGGGAGGGGGTGAGCAGTTCTTC. Protein: CASSTLAGGGEQFF.

The chain couples TRBV5-1 to TRBJ2-7, with 11 positions matching TRBD1. Germline V gene lookup returns CDR1 SGHRS and CDR2 YFSETQ. After removal of 0 bases from V and 6 bases from J, the junction contained 5 bases not matched to a gene. The CDR3 consists of 15 residues. CDR3 sequence reads: CASSLGVDRGREQYF. CDR3 coding DNA: TGCGCCAGCAGCTTGGGGGTGGACAGGGGGCGCGAGCAGTACTTC.

The chain carries TRBV5-1 and TRBJ2-1, with 7 bases that match TRBD1. This CDR3 is 13 amino acids long. Germline V lookup: CDR1 SGHRS, CDR2 YFSETQ. V was clipped by 4 bases and J by 7 bases; unmatched bases: 5. CDR3 sequence reads: CASSTGQPNEQFF. The CDR3 DNA reads TGCGCCAGCAGCACGGGACAGCCTAATGAGCAGTTCTTC.

In regard to this clonotype: A read error may explain this, as a much larger clone is one base away. The rearrangement uses TRBV2 and TRBJ1-2, with a tentative D call TRBD1 (5 bases). The germline V gene encodes CDR1 SNHLY and CDR2 FYNNEI. This CDR3 is built from 14 residues. V lost 2 bases and J lost 7, with 14 bases in between. The CDR3 loop is CASSETGTTVGYTF. In nucleotides, the CDR3 is TGTGCCAGCAGTGAAACCGGGACGACAGTTGGCTACACCTTC.